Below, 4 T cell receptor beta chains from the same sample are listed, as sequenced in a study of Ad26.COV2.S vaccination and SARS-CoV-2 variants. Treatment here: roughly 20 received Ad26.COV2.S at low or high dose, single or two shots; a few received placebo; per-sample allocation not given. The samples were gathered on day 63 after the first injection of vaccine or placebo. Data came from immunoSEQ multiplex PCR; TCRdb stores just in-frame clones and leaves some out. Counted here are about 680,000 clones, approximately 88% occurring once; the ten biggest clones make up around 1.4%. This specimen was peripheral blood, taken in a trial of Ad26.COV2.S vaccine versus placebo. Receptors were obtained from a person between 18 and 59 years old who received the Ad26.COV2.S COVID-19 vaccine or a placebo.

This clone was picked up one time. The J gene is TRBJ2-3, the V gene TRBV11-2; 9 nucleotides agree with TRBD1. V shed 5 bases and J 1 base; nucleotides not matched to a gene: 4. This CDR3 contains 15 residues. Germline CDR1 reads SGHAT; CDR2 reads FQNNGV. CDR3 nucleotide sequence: TGTGCCAGCAGCGCCAGGACAGGGGGCACAGATACGCAGTATTTT. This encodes CASSARTGGTDTQYF.

CDR3 bases: TGTGCCAGTATTGGGGAGGGTGGGCAGCCCCAGCATTTT. Its protein is CASIGEGGQPQHF. V and J are TRBV19 and TRBJ1-5, with no clear D. Germline V gene lookup returns CDR1 LNHDA and CDR2 SQIVND (reference sequence). Trimming left V 7 bases short and J 7 bases short, with 14 bases between. This CDR3 region has 13 residues. Filled out from reference TRBV19 and TRBJ1-5, the complete variable domain reads DGGITQSPKYLFRKEGQNVTLSCEQNLNHDAMYWYRQDPGQGLRLIYYSQIVNDFQKGDIAEGYSVSREKKESFPLTVTSAQKNPTAFYLCASIGEGGQPQHFGDGTRLSIL.

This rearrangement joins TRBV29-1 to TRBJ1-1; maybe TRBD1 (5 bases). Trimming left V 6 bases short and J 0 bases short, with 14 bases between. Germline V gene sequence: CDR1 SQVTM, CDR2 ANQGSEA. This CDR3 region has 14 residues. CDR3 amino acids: CSVGVLTVNTEAFF. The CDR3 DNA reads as TGCAGCGTGGGTGTCTTGACAGTGAACACTGAAGCTTTCTTT.

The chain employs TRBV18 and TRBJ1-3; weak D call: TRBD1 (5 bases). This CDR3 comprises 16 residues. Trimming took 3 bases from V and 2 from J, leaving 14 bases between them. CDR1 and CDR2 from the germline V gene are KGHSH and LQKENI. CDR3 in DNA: TGTGCCAGCTCACCTGTGGCCGGGGCCGCTGGAAACACCATATATTTT. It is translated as CASSPVAGAAGNTIYF.